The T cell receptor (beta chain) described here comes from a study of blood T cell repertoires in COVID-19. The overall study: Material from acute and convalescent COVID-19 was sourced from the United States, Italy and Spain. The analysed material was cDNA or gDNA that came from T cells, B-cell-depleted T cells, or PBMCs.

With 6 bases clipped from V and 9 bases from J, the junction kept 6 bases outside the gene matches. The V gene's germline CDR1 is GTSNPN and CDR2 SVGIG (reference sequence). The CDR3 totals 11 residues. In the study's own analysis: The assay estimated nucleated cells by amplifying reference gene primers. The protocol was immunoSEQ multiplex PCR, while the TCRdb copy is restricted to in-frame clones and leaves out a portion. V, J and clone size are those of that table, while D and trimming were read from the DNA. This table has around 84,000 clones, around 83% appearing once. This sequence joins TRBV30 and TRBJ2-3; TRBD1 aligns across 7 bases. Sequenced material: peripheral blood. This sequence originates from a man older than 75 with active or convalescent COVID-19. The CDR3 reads CACTTGKTQYF. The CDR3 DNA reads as TGTGCCTGCACGACAGGGAAGACGCAGTATTTT.